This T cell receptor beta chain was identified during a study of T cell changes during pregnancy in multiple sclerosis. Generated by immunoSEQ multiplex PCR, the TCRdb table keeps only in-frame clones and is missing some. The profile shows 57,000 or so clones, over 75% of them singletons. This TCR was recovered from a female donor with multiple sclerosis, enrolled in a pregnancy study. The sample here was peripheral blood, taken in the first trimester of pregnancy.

The CDR3 coding sequence is TGTGCCAGCAGCACAGAACAGGGGTTGGGCGAGCAGTACTTC. This translates into CASSTEQGLGEQYF. V is TRBV7-2 and J is TRBJ2-7; 7 bases match TRBD1. V lost 5 bases, J lost 6 bases, and 10 bases stayed unmatched. The CDR3 runs 14 residues. CDR1 is SGHTA and CDR2 is FQGNSA in the germline V gene.